This paragraph reports one T cell receptor (beta chain). Its antigen is still unknown. No much larger clone exists at a distance of one base, and base qualities are not known. This sample was included in a study of T cell responses to AZD1222 COVID-19 vaccine (dated by TCRdb to the early 2020s). Regarding the research as a whole: AZD1222 recipients given second doses at about 4 weeks or at about 12 weeks were pooled, since spike-specific TCR depth and breadth were not found to differ between the two schedules. TCR sequencing was performed for roughly 250 trial participants, of whom roughly 200 were given two doses of AZD1222 and approximately 25 were given two doses of MenACWY control vaccine. Trial participants were enrolled by age into subgroups of 18-55, 56-69 and 70-plus years, and roughly 150, 30 and 60 TCR-sequenced participants, respectively, were included in these subgroups. What the research found in general, with its limitations: Participants were mostly white British, with more females than males. The authors suggested clonal diversity may have been underestimated. In the small 56-69-year group, the increase in depth fell short of significance, most likely because of low power. Only six AZD1222 recipients were SARS-CoV-2 seropositive at baseline, limiting conclusions about previously exposed vaccinees. Epitopes outside the regions mutated in the B.1.351 and B.1.1.7 variants were reportedly recognized by nearly half of the unique spike-specific TCRs. The vaccine-associated CD4 TCRs covered the entire spike protein, and the dominant responses fell in regions 160-218 and 743-854. After two AZD1222 doses, both the breadth and the depth of spike-specific TCRs were significantly higher than at day 0 and than in MenACWY recipients. No day 14 peak-response samples were available, so repertoires were characterized only after the peak T cell response.

The sample's time point label is to be understood as: baseline before first vaccination. Vaccinee samples were obtained from the UK trials COV001 and COV002, which included a single-blind randomized controlled phase 2/3 trial of AZD1222 (ChAdOx1 nCoV-19) in healthy adults. For TCRbeta chain sequencing, PBMC samples were collected from trial participants at day 0 and at day 28 after the second dose. The germline V gene sets CDR1 to SGHTA and CDR2 to FQGNSA. The CDR3 measures 16 amino acids from cysteine to phenylalanine. Left in the record is the CDR3 DNA by itself, 48 bases read in frame from the first base. V gives up 3 bases and J gives up 2 bases, and the segment between their germline ends measures 14 bases. The CDR3 regions of human TCRbeta chains were subjected to immunosequencing. The source study handled its data this way. TCRs in the repertoires were matched against a reference library of SARS-CoV-2-specific TCRs that had been generated with the MIRA antigen-specificity platform. Breadth was defined as the fraction of unique TCRs that were SARS-CoV-2-associated. Depth was defined as the fraction of total T cells that were SARS-CoV-2-associated. Each spike-specific TCR was assigned to its reactive spike region and to a CD4 or CD8 class using the MIRA data. Log10-transformed breadth and depth values were compared by one-way ANOVA with Sidak's multiple comparisons tests. The table was pulled from immuneACCESS by TCRdb, which kept in-frame rearrangements only. Such tables lose some clones; where checked, under half of the loss comes from unresolved V genes, and the rest has no known cause. D and trimming come from the DNA, and the V and J calls and clone size come from that table. This sample gives roughly 82,000 clones in total; about 85% of them show up just once. The ten biggest clones cover around 13% of the sample.

The sequence was obtained from an adult in good health. The chain is encoded by TRBV7-2 joined to TRBJ1-5; no D gene call is confident. The specimen was peripheral blood, collected on day 0 of AZD1222 vaccination. The sequence in DNA is TGTGCCAGCAGCTTCCAGTTCAGGTCCGGCAATCAGCCCCAGCATTTT. It codes for CASSFQFRSGNQPQHF.